This T cell receptor (beta chain) was sequenced in a study of graft-versus-host responses after intestinal transplantation. Study-level information: Grafts that recipients had were multivisceral, liver-intestinal, or isolated intestinal transplants. Once they had received anti-thymocyte globulin induction, all recipients took tacrolimus and steroids for around three years. Study-wide points: Researchers found GvH clones in recipient marrow, and some showed up first in ileum or blood.

There are a few counts of this clone. Its specificity is unknown. Some clones are missing from TCRdb's copy, which holds only in-frame ones; the method was immunoSEQ multiplex PCR. The repertoire consists of some 17,000 clones, with 80% occurring once and the leading ten covering 15% to 20%. Lymphocytes from graft epithelium and lamina propria were isolated. This CDR3 contains 12 residues. Germline CDR1 MDHEN, CDR2 SYDVKM. V lost 5 bases, J lost 5 bases, and 9 bases lay in between. This specimen consisted of ileum tissue, obtained 104 days after intestinal transplant. V gene TRBV28 combines with J gene TRBJ1-2; D is possibly TRBD1 (6 bases). This TCR derives from a human patient who received an intestinal transplant, so some T cells may come from the graft donor. In nucleotides, the CDR3 is TGTGCCAGCAGTCTACAGGGATATGGCTACACCTTC. It specifies CASSLQGYGYTF.